The 30 T cell receptor beta chains presented below share a single source sample, sequenced in a study of regulatory T cells in long-lasting Graves disease. Documented time point: persistent/refractory GD, antithyroid drugs over 5 years with positive TRAb. TCR sequences were obtained from RNA taken from PBMCs. Combining iRepertoire HTBI primers with Arm-PCR of CDR3 regions, the authors built TCR beta libraries. MiXCR, run by TCRdb on the multiplex PCR reads, gives a single entry per CDR3 protein. The sample gives more than 300,000 distinct CDR3 sequences, around a fifth of which show up once; roughly 29% is in the top ten. Material: peripheral blood mononuclear cells (PBMCs), obtained when the disease was refractory, from a patient treated with antithyroid drugs. The origin of the receptors is a female donor with Graves disease.

The V gene is TRBV28, the J gene TRBJ2-1, with 7 bases that match TRBD2. The germline gives CDR1 MDHEN, CDR2 SYDVKM. The CDR3 has 16 residues. With V trimmed by 3 bases and J by 7 bases, 12 bases remained unmatched. This chain's CDR3 is CASSLGGLGTLNEQFF. CDR3 DNA sequence: TGTGCCAGCAGTTTGGGTGGACTAGGGACCCTTAATGAGCAGTTCTTC.

This clonotype was recorded at least ten times. This chain uses TRBV7-2 with TRBJ1-6; tentative D call: TRBD1 (6 bases). The V gene lost 2 bases and the J gene lost 7 bases, with 12 bases spanning the gap. Germline assignment: CDR1 SGHTA and CDR2 FQGNSA. This CDR3 spans 15 amino acids. The CDR3 nucleotides are TGTGCCAGCAGCTTACGACAGGAGGGGAATTCACCCCTCCACTTT. Translating it yields CASSLRQEGNSPLHF.

The V and J genes are TRBV20-1 and TRBJ2-7; 10 bases are a match to TRBD2. The J segment lost 1 base and the V segment lost 5 bases, leaving 5 bases of the junction unmatched. CDR1 and CDR2 (germline): DFQATT, SNEGSKA (reference sequence). There are 14 residues in the CDR3. The chain's CDR3 is CSAQQLAGSYEQYF. The CDR3 nucleotides are TGCAGTGCTCAGCAACTAGCGGGGTCCTACGAGCAGTACTTC.

Many counts were recorded for this clonotype. CDR3 region: CASSDRVGETQYF. CDR3 nucleotides: TGTGCCAGCAGCGACAGGGTCGGAGAGACCCAGTACTTC. This rearrangement joins TRBV6-1 to TRBJ2-5; 7 bases are a match to TRBD1. This CDR3 region has 13 residues. Germline-derived CDR1 and CDR2 are MNHNS and SASEGT. J gave up 4 bases and V 6 bases, and 5 bases lay outside the gene matches.

This clonotype occurred many times. This chain connects TRBV7-2 to TRBJ2-5, with D perhaps assigned TRBD1 or TRBD2 (7 bases each). The germline V gene has CDR1 SGHTA and CDR2 FQGNSA. Trimming removed 1 base at V and 5 bases at J, with 14 bases between. CDR3 size: 15 residues. The CDR3 DNA reads TGTGCCAGCAGCTTAGGGGGAGGGGGCGGGGAGACCCAGTACTTC. Translated, it gives CASSLGGGGGETQYF.

This clonotype showed up many times. V gene TRBV2 combines with J gene TRBJ1-6, with a possible D match to TRBD1 (5 bases). CDR3 length: 15 residues. Germline assignment: CDR1 SNHLY and CDR2 FYNNEI. Trimming removed 2 bases at V and 10 bases at J, with 15 bases between. The CDR3, as DNA: TGTGCCAGCAGTGAACAGGGAGCGTATAGGTCACCCCTCCACTTT. Amino acids: CASSEQGAYRSPLHF.

This clonotype was counted at least ten times. The chain carries TRBV29-1 and TRBJ2-7, with TRBD1 matching over 10 bases. This CDR3 has 15 residues. The trim removed 6 bases at V and 7 bases at J, leaving 15 bases unmatched. CDR1 is SQVTM, CDR2 ANQGSEA, per germline. The CDR3 bases are TGCAGCGTAGCCTCCCGGAGGACAGGGGGGAGTGAGCAGTACTTC. It translates to CSVASRRTGGSEQYF.

The chain links TRBV6-1 to TRBJ1-1; D is undetermined. The CDR3 consists of 14 residues. Trimming shortened V by 1 base and J by 1 base, and 7 bases separated the two germline ends. CDR1 is MNHNS, CDR2 SASEGT, per germline. CDR3 sequence reads: CASSEGGANTEAFF. CDR3 bases: TGTGCCAGCAGTGAAGGGGGTGCGAACACTGAAGCTTTCTTT.

With regard to this clonotype: The junction and the germline gene differ at one end; a read error may be behind it. The chain links TRBV9 to TRBJ2-2; 8 nucleotides agree with TRBD1. CDR3 size: 16 residues. Germline V lookup: CDR1 SGDLS, CDR2 YYNGEE. This CDR3 is CANSITQGAQNGELFF. Written as DNA, the CDR3 is TGTGCCAACAGCATAACTCAGGGGGCGCAGAACGGGGAGCTGTTTTTT.

This chain joins TRBV20-1 and TRBJ2-7; TRBD1 might be the D (7 bases). V lost 6 bases and J 4 bases, leaving 22 bases between the germline ends. Germline lookup yields CDR1 DFQATT and CDR2 SNEGSKA (reference sequence). CDR3 length: 15 residues. CDR3 in amino acids: CSALRTQGGRYEQYF. The CDR3 DNA is TGCAGTGCCCTCAGAACCCAGGGGGGAAGGTACGAGCAGTACTTC.

This clonotype was detected only a few times. V usage is TRBV2 and J usage is TRBJ2-7; D is perhaps TRBD1 or TRBD2 (5 bases each). Trimming took 6 bases from V and 6 from J, leaving 18 bases between them. The CDR3 totals 14 residues. Germline CDR1 is SNHLY and CDR2 is FYNNEI. Written as DNA, the CDR3 is TGTGCCAGCAGCCCCCCCGGGGACCCTGGCGAGCAGTACTTC. Translation: CASSPPGDPGEQYF. The entire variable domain, with the rest obtained from reference TRBV2 and TRBJ2-7, is as follows: EPEVTQTPSHQVTQMGQEVILRCVPISNHLYFYWYRQILGQKVEFLVSFYNNEISEKSEIFDDQFSVERPDGSNFTLKIRSTKLEDSAMYFCASSPPGDPGEQYFGPGTRLTVT.

This clonotype was observed many times. The chain carries TRBV27 and TRBJ1-4; no clear D gene. The length of the CDR3 is 13 residues. Trimming took 5 bases from V and 5 from J, leaving 9 bases between them. Germline CDR1 and CDR2: MNHEY and SMNVEV (reference sequence). CDR3 nucleotides: TGTGCCAGCAGTCTAGCGAGAAATGAAAAACTGTTTTTT. This gives the protein CASSLARNEKLFF.

On this clonotype: One base away lies a much larger clone, so this may be a sequencing read error. The genes are TRBV25-1 and TRBJ2-5; possible D gene TRBD2, 5 bases. The CDR3 sequence is 16 residues long. The germline V gene has CDR1 MGHDK and CDR2 SYGVNS. Trimming cost V 5 bases and J 5 bases, with 21 bases left between them. CDR3 region: CASSYFRGATMETQYF. CDR3 coding DNA: TGTGCCAGCAGTTACTTCCGGGGAGCTACTATGGAGACCCAGTACTTC.

CDR3 amino acids: CSARGYGTGYQETQYF. In nucleotides, the CDR3 is TGCAGTGCTAGAGGATACGGGACCGGGTACCAAGAGACCCAGTACTTC. The chain employs TRBV20-1 and TRBJ2-5, with D perhaps given as TRBD1 or TRBD2 (5 bases each). Germline V gene sequence: CDR1 DFQATT, CDR2 SNEGSKA (reference sequence). The CDR3 covers 16 residues. With 1 base removed from V and 0 bases from J, the gap between germline ends came to 15 bases.

This clonotype has ten or more counts. J is TRBJ1-1 and V is TRBV6-1; no reliable D call. CDR1 MNHNS and CDR2 SASEGT come from the germline V gene. This CDR3 has 10 amino acids. The V end lost 10 bases, the J end lost 7 bases, and 10 bases lay between the germline ends. The DNA for the CDR3 is TGTGCCACCCAGGATGTTGAAGCTTTCTTT. Its protein product is CATQDVEAFF.

Comment on this clonotype: This may be a read error, as it is one base from a much larger clone. The V call is TRBV27, the J call TRBJ2-5; TRBD1 matches 8 bases. CDR3 length equals 14 residues. The ends lost 6 bases at V and 2 bases at J; junction bases unmatched: 5. Germline V CDR1 and CDR2: MNHEY, SMNVEV (reference sequence). For the CDR3, the DNA is TGTGCCAGCAGGCAAACAGGGGGACAAGAGACCCAGTACTTC. Protein: CASRQTGGQETQYF.

In its sample, this clonotype was seen many times. The CDR3 protein is CAISDLQGHRETQYF. CDR3 in DNA: TGTGCCATCAGTGACTTACAGGGGCATAGAGAGACCCAGTACTTC. This chain links TRBV10-3 with TRBJ2-5; 7 bases agree with TRBD1. The length of the CDR3 is 15 residues. Germline trimming cut 3 bases from V and 4 bases from J; bases unmatched to any gene: 8. Germline CDR1 is ENHRY and CDR2 is SYGVKD.

This CDR3 is CASSPPPVVGDRGQDGYTF. Written as DNA, the CDR3 is TGTGCCAGCAGTCCTCCCCCCGTTGTTGGGGACAGGGGGCAGGATGGCTACACCTTC. This chain joins TRBV28 and TRBJ1-2; 12 bases are a match to TRBD1. This CDR3 is 19 amino acids long. Per the germline V gene, CDR1 is MDHEN and CDR2 is SYDVKM. The V gene end was trimmed by 5 bases and the J gene end by 6 bases; junction bases not matched to a gene: 19.

V usage is TRBV20-1 and J usage is TRBJ1-1; D unresolved. This CDR3 comprises 11 residues. Deletions cut 5 bases from V and 1 base from J, with 5 bases between. Germline CDR1 and CDR2: DFQATT and SNEGSKA (reference sequence). CDR3 sequence: CSAVRNTEAFF. The CDR3, as DNA: TGCAGTGCTGTCAGGAACACTGAAGCTTTCTTT.

This clonotype has more than one count but fewer than ten. V is TRBV6-9 and J is TRBJ1-4; 7 nucleotides align to TRBD1. Germline V gene lookup returns CDR1 MNHGY and CDR2 SVAAGI. After removal of 3 bases from V and 3 bases from J, the junction contained 4 bases not matched to a gene. The CDR3 spans 15 residues. The CDR3 nucleotides are TGTGCCAGCAGTTACAGGGGGGCGGCTAATGAAAAACTGTTTTTT. Its protein is CASSYRGAANEKLFF.

DNA for the CDR3: TGCGCCAGCAGCTCGTGGGAGACGACCGGGGAGCTGTTTTTT. The encoded protein is CASSSWETTGELFF. This chain uses TRBV5-1 with TRBJ2-2; tentative D call: TRBD2 (5 bases). The length of the CDR3 is 14 residues. Looked up from germline, CDR1 is SGHRS and CDR2 is YFSETQ. V lost 3 bases, J lost 5 bases, and 11 bases lay in between.

This clonotype was picked up many times. The chain joins TRBV28 to TRBJ2-1; 10 bases fit TRBD2. The CDR3 length is 15 residues. In germline, CDR1 is MDHEN, CDR2 SYDVKM. The V segment lost 5 bases and the J segment 7 bases; nucleotides outside the gene matches: 8. Written as DNA, the CDR3 is TGTGCCAGCAGTGCCGCAGCGGGAGGGGTAAATGAGCAGTTCTTC. It encodes CASSAAAGGVNEQFF.

In its sample, this clonotype was seen many times. The V and J genes are TRBV11-2 and TRBJ2-7; 8 positions match TRBD1. The CDR3 covers 16 residues. Germline assignment: CDR1 SGHAT and CDR2 FQNNGV. V dropped 5 bases and J dropped 6; count of bases not matched to a gene: 15. CDR3 DNA: TGTGCCAGCAGCAAACCGGGACAGGTTATGGCATCCGAGCAGTACTTC. Amino acid sequence: CASSKPGQVMASEQYF. The full variable domain, rest sourced from reference TRBV11-2 and TRBJ2-7, is EAGVAQSPRYKIIEKRQSVAFWCNPISGHATLYWYQQILGQGPKLLIQFQNNGVVDDSQLPKDRFSAERLKGVDSTLKIQPAKLEDSAVYLCASSKPGQVMASEQYFGPGTRLTVT.

The sample holds a few counts of this clonotype. V usage is TRBV28 and J usage is TRBJ1-4; no reliable D call. Germline assignment: CDR1 MDHEN and CDR2 SYDVKM. Trimming took 7 bases from V and 4 from J, leaving 13 bases between them. CDR3 size: 14 residues. CDR3 amino acids: CASTPSGGNEKLFF. The CDR3 DNA sequence: TGTGCCAGCACCCCCTCGGGAGGTAATGAAAAACTGTTTTTT.

This clonotype was detected only a few times. This chain links TRBV6-2 or TRBV6-3 with TRBJ1-1; D not resolved. This CDR3 has 14 amino acids. V was trimmed by 7 bases and J by 0 bases, leaving 12 bases between them. Germline V gives CDR1 MNHEY, CDR2 SVGEGT. The CDR3 bases are TGTGCCAGCATCGCCACTCGACTGAACACTGAAGCTTTCTTT. Translation: CASIATRLNTEAFF.

The CDR3 DNA sequence: TGCAGTGCTAGAGGCGGGGCGGTAAGCTCCTACAATGAGCAGTTCTTC. Its protein product is CSARGGAVSSYNEQFF. The V call is TRBV20-1, the J call TRBJ2-1; D perhaps matches TRBD2 (6 bases). The CDR3 covers 16 residues. V was clipped by 1 base and J by 0 bases, with 13 bases between them. CDR1 and CDR2 from the germline V gene are DFQATT and SNEGSKA (reference sequence).

This clonotype was seen a few times. This chain joins TRBV30 and TRBJ2-2, with 8 positions matching TRBD1. The germline V gene encodes CDR1 GTSNPN and CDR2 SVGIG (reference sequence). V dropped 5 bases and J dropped 5; count of bases not matched to a gene: 10. CDR3 size: 15 residues. CDR3 bases: TGTGCCTGGTTTCCCGGACAGGGTAGAACCGGGGAGCTGTTTTTT. It translates to CAWFPGQGRTGELFF.

About this clonotype: A clone one base away is much larger, so this may be a read error. The J gene is TRBJ1-5, the V gene TRBV28, with D possibly matching TRBD1 (5 bases). Germline V gives CDR1 MDHEN, CDR2 SYDVKM. This CDR3 spans 16 amino acids. This CDR3 is CASSFFLGQNNQPRHF. CDR3 in DNA: TGTGCCAGCAGTTTTTTCTTGGGGCAGAACAATCAGCCCCGGCATTTT.

This clonotype showed up just a few times. This chain uses TRBV13 with TRBJ1-2; TRBD1 might be the D (5 bases). CDR3 length equals 15 residues. V was cut by 3 bases and J by 7 bases, with 18 bases left in between. In germline, CDR1 is PRHDT, CDR2 FYEKMQ (reference sequence). For the CDR3, the DNA is TGTGCCAGCAGCTTCGGGACGGGGTCGGGGAGTGGCTACACCTTC. This sequence encodes CASSFGTGSGSGYTF. Full variable domain (remainder filled in from reference TRBV13 and TRBJ1-2): AAGVIQSPRHLIKEKRETATLKCYPIPRHDTVYWYQQGPGQDPQFLISFYEKMQSDKGSIPDRFSAQQFSDYHSELNMSSLELGDSALYFCASSFGTGSGSGYTFGSGTRLTVV.

This clonotype occurred many times. The V and J genes are TRBV12-3 or TRBV12-4 and TRBJ1-1, with no clear D. Trimming stripped 2 bases from V and 4 bases from J, with 11 bases between. The CDR3 loop spans 14 amino acids. CDR3 amino acids: CASSLWGRSTEAFF. The CDR3 DNA follows: TGTGCCAGCAGTTTATGGGGTAGATCCACTGAAGCTTTCTTT.